This entry lists 10 T cell receptor beta chains sequenced from one sample in a study of control samples from healthy donors and cancer patients. Libraries were prepared by immunoSEQ multiplex PCR; TCRdb keeps only in-frame clonotypes and omits some of them. This sample has about 120,000 clones, with 92% found just once. What was sequenced was blood. All receptors derive from a woman between 50 and 59 years old in good health.

J is TRBJ1-5 and V is TRBV27; D is undetermined. Per the germline V gene, CDR1 is MNHEY and CDR2 is SMNVEV (reference sequence). This CDR3 is 17 amino acids long. The V and J ends lost 1 base and 2 bases respectively, with 15 bases between them. CDR3 region: CASSLYGPPSGNQPQHF. The DNA of the CDR3 is TGTGCCAGCAGTTTATATGGGCCTCCTTCCGGCAATCAGCCCCAGCATTTT.

This clone was detected only once. This sequence joins TRBV30 and TRBJ1-1; D remains ambiguous. Germline V CDR1 and CDR2: GTSNPN, SVGIG (reference sequence). The CDR3 is made up of 14 amino acids. V was cut by 0 bases and J by 0 bases, with 8 bases left in between. The CDR3 coding sequence is TGTGCCTGGAGTGTCTGGGGAGTGAACACTGAAGCTTTCTTT. Translated, it gives CAWSVWGVNTEAFF.

This chain connects TRBV5-1 to TRBJ1-1, with a tentative D call TRBD1 (6 bases). The CDR3 totals 15 residues. V gave up 2 bases and J gave up 5 bases, with 16 bases separating them. Germline CDR1 reads SGHRS; CDR2 reads YFSETQ. For the CDR3, the DNA is TGCGCCAGCAGCTTAGGGACACCCGGAGAGACTGAAGCTTTCTTT. Encoded protein: CASSLGTPGETEAFF.

This clone was recorded only once. The chain joins TRBV7-8 to TRBJ2-2, with no clear D. Germline V CDR1 and CDR2: SGHVS, FQNEAQ. The CDR3 spans 13 residues. Trimming cost V 6 bases and J 4 bases, with 9 bases left between them. In DNA, the CDR3 is TGTGCCAGCAGTGTGGGCCCCACCGGGGAGCTGTTTTTT. Amino acids: CASSVGPTGELFF.

The rearrangement uses TRBV28 and TRBJ1-4; D is unresolved. Per the germline V gene, CDR1 is MDHEN and CDR2 is SYDVKM. V dropped 7 bases and J dropped 6 bases, with 12 bases sitting between them. The CDR3 is 13 residues long. The CDR3 sequence: CASTIGRDEKLFF. The DNA for the CDR3 is TGTGCCAGCACCATAGGACGGGATGAAAAACTGTTTTTT.

The chain has TRBV12-3 or TRBV12-4 and TRBJ1-1; D is possibly TRBD1 (5 bases). The CDR3 is 13 amino acids. The V end lost 2 bases, the J end lost 4 bases, and 8 bases lay between the germline ends. CDR3 bases: TGTGCCAGCAGTTTACAGGGAAGCACTGAAGCTTTCTTT. It translates to CASSLQGSTEAFF.

V gene TRBV28 combines with J gene TRBJ1-1; the D is unclear. The germline V and J ends were trimmed by 7 bases and 6 bases, with 12 bases remaining between them. Germline values: CDR1 MDHEN, CDR2 SYDVKM. This CDR3 has 12 residues. CDR3 nucleotides: TGTGCCAGCAAATCCGGGGAGGCTGAAGCTTTCTTT. Its protein product is CASKSGEAEAFF.

This clone was observed a handful of times. V usage is TRBV4-2 and J usage is TRBJ1-5, with TRBD1 matching 7 bases. Trimming at V came to 0 bases and at J to 8 bases, leaving 7 bases not matched to a gene. Germline loops: CDR1 LGHNA, CDR2 YNFKEQ. This CDR3 spans 15 amino acids. The CDR3 DNA reads TGTGCCAGCAGCCAAGATCCGGACAGGTTGGAGCCCCAGCATTTT. This codes for CASSQDPDRLEPQHF.

V gene TRBV28 combines with J gene TRBJ2-4, with 8 bases aligning to TRBD2. Trimming took 2 bases from V and 8 from J; bases not matched to a gene: 5. CDR3 length: 14 amino acids. Germline V gives CDR1 MDHEN, CDR2 SYDVKM. The DNA for the CDR3 is TGTGCCAGCAGTTTAAACGGGGGGGCGGACATTCAGTACTTC. Encoded protein: CASSLNGGADIQYF.

In its sample, this clone was seen once. The V gene is TRBV28, the J gene TRBJ2-3; possibly TRBD2 for D (5 bases). The CDR3 sequence is 14 residues long. CDR1 MDHEN and CDR2 SYDVKM come from the germline V gene. Trimming shortened V by 8 bases and J by 0 bases, and 12 bases separated the two germline ends. DNA of the CDR3: TGTGCCAGCCAAAGGGCGGGCAGCACAGATACGCAGTATTTT. This translates into CASQRAGSTDTQYF. Together with reference TRBV28 and TRBJ2-3, the CDR3 gives the full variable domain: DVKVTQSSRYLVKRTGEKVFLECVQDMDHENMFWYRQDPGLGLRLIYFSYDVKMKEKGDIPEGYSVSREKKERFSLILESASTNQTSMYLCASQRAGSTDTQYFGPGTRLTVL.